This note documents a single TCR beta chain sequence. Its antigen is unknown. No base quality information exists; no much larger clone differs at one position. According to the germline V gene (reference sequence), CDR1 reads LNHDA and CDR2 reads SQIVND. Measured from the cysteine to the phenylalanine, the CDR3 is 14 residues long. Only CDR3 DNA is held: 42 bases, read in frame from base 1. V is reduced by 2 bases and J by 10 bases, leaving a spacing of 17 bases between them. Using the deep immunoSEQ assay, TCR CDR3 regions were amplified from genomic DNA by multiplex PCR. Genomic DNA extracted from each cell subset was distributed evenly over all wells of several immunoSEQ 96-well plates, and each plate served as one replicate. For sorted subsets, around 0.2 ug of genomic DNA, equivalent to around 29,000 T cell genomes, went into each replicate PCR. Purified libraries were quantified with a Qubit 3.0 fluorometer, sized on a Bioanalyzer 2100, and re-quantified with the KAPA Library Quantification kit. Each immunoSEQ 96-well plate was sequenced on its own single-read 150-cycle Illumina NextSeq 550 flow cell. The paper's data handling went like this. Because the immunoSEQ output included only junctional sequences and no quality scores, the filtering could not be the same as the filtering used for full-length reads. To assign V/J genes and CDR3, sequences were annotated using PyIR, a Python wrapper for IgBLAST v1.9, with IMGT germline references. Any read was removed if the V/J assignment was weak (E-value above 1e-6), the CDR3 was missing, or the read contained stop codons, out-of-frame junctions, or ambiguous translated residues. V3J clonotypes were defined as sequences sharing an identical inferred V gene, J gene, and CDR3 amino acid sequence. Percentage overlap between repertoires was calculated by dividing the number of shared unique clonotypes by the size of the smaller repertoire. RTK rarefaction, the Chao1 estimator, and Recon v2.1 estimates of unobserved clonotypes were used to assess repertoire richness. For all TCRbeta clonotypes obtained by the gDNA method from a handful of donors, generation probabilities were computed with OLGA. TCRdb stores this immuneACCESS table with in-frame sequences only. Part of the clones is absent; in the studies checked, under half of the shortfall reflects unresolved V genes, and no reason is known for the rest. V and J calls and clone size are copied from that table; D and trimming were computed from the DNA. The sample table holds over 2,000,000 clones, of which 90% to 95% were seen once. The top ten hold about 1.7% of the sample.

The data stem from a study of shared clonotypes between healthy human individuals (TCRdb year 2020). Regarding the research as a whole: Three men and two women, aged 18 to 49 years, made up the cohort. For each donor, three plates each were used for CD4 naive and CD4 memory, two plates were used for CD8 naive, and one plate was used for CD8 memory. To estimate repertoire size and how much clonotype sharing occurs between individuals, the study deeply sequenced the blood TCR repertoires of five or six healthy adults. Libraries were prepared and TCR repertoires were sequenced by different laboratories using diverse techniques, in order to increase sequencing depth and limit assay-specific biases. Each donor's leukapheresis produced roughly between about 0.9 and 9.5 billion PBMCs. What the work shows at the level of the full study, not this receptor alone: Compared with non-shared clonotypes, the clonotypes found in all four sorted-subset donors had higher generation probabilities. Across a few donors, roughly 5.4% of naive CD4, roughly 3.4% of naive CD8, around 2.1% of memory CD4, and over 0.35% of memory CD8 clonotypes were shared. Even with the large sequencing depth, rarefaction of the sorted-subset datasets indicated that sequencing was incomplete. The small number of donors limited the genetic and exposure-history diversity represented. Naive subsets generally had larger estimated clonotype richness than memory subsets. Sampling was restricted to blood, and TCR repertoires in tissue are likely to differ from TCR repertoires in blood. Pairwise subsampling indicated that sequencing depth was expected to affect the degree of clonotype sharing among donors.

For the CD8 naive samples, CD45RO-negative cells were positively selected for CCR7, yielding a CD45RA+CCR7+ population from which TemRA cells were excluded. The donors were healthy, HIV-negative adults with no recently reported acute infections or vaccinations. All donors were Caucasian adults living in Nashville, Tennessee, USA. After blood collection by leukapheresis, PBMCs were isolated using Ficoll-Histopaque density gradient centrifugation and then cryopreserved in the vapor phase of liquid nitrogen. Analytical flow cytometry was used to check the purity and quantity of every magnetically sorted T cell population. From each sorted fraction, genomic DNA was isolated and quantified by UV absorbance on a Nanodrop 2000c.

The origin of this receptor is a man between 18 and 29 years old in good health. Some clones in this sample may be carry-over from other donors' samples. This chain joins TRBV19 to TRBJ1-1; perhaps TRBD1 is the D gene, with 6 bases matching. Sample: naive CD8+ T cells from PBMCs. The sample's cell subset or site label is to be understood as: CD45RA+CCR7+. DNA sequence: TGTGCCAGTAGTATACTGCGTGGGGCAGGGGCAGCTTTCTTT. Its translation is CASSILRGAGAAFF.